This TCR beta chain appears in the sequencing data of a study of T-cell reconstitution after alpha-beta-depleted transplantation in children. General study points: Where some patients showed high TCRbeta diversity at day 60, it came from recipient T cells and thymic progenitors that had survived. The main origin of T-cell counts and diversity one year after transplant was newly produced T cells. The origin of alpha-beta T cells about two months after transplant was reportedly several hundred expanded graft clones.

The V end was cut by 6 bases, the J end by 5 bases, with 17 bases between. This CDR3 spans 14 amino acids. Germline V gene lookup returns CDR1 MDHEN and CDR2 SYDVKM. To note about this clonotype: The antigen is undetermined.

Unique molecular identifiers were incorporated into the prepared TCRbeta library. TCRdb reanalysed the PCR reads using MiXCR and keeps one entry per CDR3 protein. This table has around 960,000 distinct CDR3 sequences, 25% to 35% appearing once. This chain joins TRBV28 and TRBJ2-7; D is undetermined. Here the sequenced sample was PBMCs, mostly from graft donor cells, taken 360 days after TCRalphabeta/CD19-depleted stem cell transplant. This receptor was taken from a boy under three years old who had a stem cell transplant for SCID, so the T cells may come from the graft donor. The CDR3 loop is CASSPRTVGHEQYF. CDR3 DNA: TGTGCCAGCAGCCCCCGTACTGTAGGGCACGAGCAGTACTTC.